The rows below give T cell receptor beta chains drawn from one sample of a study of cytomegalovirus exposure and HLA in healthy donors. Libraries were prepared by immunoSEQ multiplex PCR; TCRdb keeps only in-frame clonotypes and omits some of them. Of 86,000 or so clones in the sample, around 79% were seen once. What was sequenced was PBMCs. The receptor source for this set is a woman aged 40 to 55 in good health and CMV-seropositive. CDR3s include the opening cysteine and the closing phenylalanine or tryptophan. D genes are given only for firm matches. The listing skips clone size in some rows; elsewhere it reads once, few, many or a size class.

abundance: NA
j_gene: TRBJ2-7
d_gene: NA
v_gene: TRBV6-5
CDR3nt: TGTGCCAGCAGTGTAGAAACAGGGTTTGGTTACGAGCAGTACTTC
CDR3aa: CASSVETGFGYEQYF

abundance: NA
j_gene: TRBJ2-7
d_gene: NA
v_gene: TRBV9
CDR3nt: TGTGCCAGCAGCGGGGAAGGGGGCGAGCAGTACTTC
CDR3aa: CASSGEGGEQYF

abundance: NA
j_gene: TRBJ2-2
d_gene: NA
v_gene: TRBV18
CDR3nt: TGTGCCAGCTCCTACACCGGGGAGCTGTTTTTT
CDR3aa: CASSYTGELFF

abundance: NA
j_gene: TRBJ1-5
d_gene: TRBD1
v_gene: TRBV7-9
CDR3nt: TGTGCCAGCAGCTCGGACAGGGAGGGGAAGCCCCAGCATTTT
CDR3aa: CASSSDREGKPQHF

abundance: NA
j_gene: TRBJ1-5
d_gene: TRBD1
v_gene: TRBV27
CDR3nt: TGTGCGGACGACAGGGGCAATCAGCCCCAGCATTTT
CDR3aa: CADDRGNQPQHF

abundance: NA
j_gene: TRBJ2-5
d_gene: NA
v_gene: TRBV10-2
CDR3nt: TGCGCCAGCAGTGTGACATACCAAGAGACCCAGTACTTC
CDR3aa: CASSVTYQETQYF

abundance: NA
j_gene: TRBJ2-5
d_gene: TRBD2
v_gene: TRBV2
CDR3nt: TGTGCCAGCTGGGTAACGGGAGGCCTACAAGAGACCCAGTACTTC
CDR3aa: CASWVTGGLQETQYF

abundance: NA
j_gene: TRBJ1-4
d_gene: TRBD1
v_gene: TRBV4-2
CDR3nt: TGTGCCAGCCGGAGCTCGGGACAGCGTAATGAAAAACTGTTTTTT
CDR3aa: CASRSSGQRNEKLFF

abundance: NA
j_gene: TRBJ1-1
d_gene: NA
v_gene: TRBV9
CDR3nt: TGTGCCAGCAGCGTAGCTAACCGGGTAGGATCGGAAGCTTTCTTT
CDR3aa: CASSVANRVGSEAFF

abundance: NA
j_gene: TRBJ2-5
d_gene: TRBD2
v_gene: TRBV15
CDR3nt: TGTGCCACCAGCACATACCGGGACTACGGAGTAGGAGAGACCCAGTACTTC
CDR3aa: CATSTYRDYGVGETQYF

abundance: once
j_gene: TRBJ1-5
d_gene: TRBD1
v_gene: TRBV5-1
CDR3nt: TGCGCCAGCAGCTTGGGACAGGGAATGAATCAGCCCCAGCATTTT
CDR3aa: CASSLGQGMNQPQHF

abundance: NA
j_gene: TRBJ2-1
d_gene: NA
v_gene: TRBV18
CDR3nt: TGTGCCAGCTCACCACTCCAGGGGCTCAACAATGAGCAGTTCTTC
CDR3aa: CASSPLQGLNNEQFF

abundance: NA
j_gene: TRBJ1-1
d_gene: NA
v_gene: TRBV19
CDR3nt: TGTGCCAGTAGTACCACGGGGATTTGGACTGAAGCTTTCTTT
CDR3aa: CASSTTGIWTEAFF

abundance: NA
j_gene: TRBJ1-6
d_gene: TRBD1
v_gene: TRBV9
CDR3nt: TGTGCCAGCAGCGACCGGGACAGTTATTCACCCCTCCACTTT
CDR3aa: CASSDRDSYSPLHF

abundance: NA
j_gene: TRBJ1-2
d_gene: TRBD1
v_gene: TRBV9
CDR3nt: TGTGCCAGCAGCGTAGGCGGACAGGGAATGGGGTATGGCTACACCTTC
CDR3aa: CASSVGGQGMGYGYTF

abundance: NA
j_gene: TRBJ1-1
d_gene: NA
v_gene: TRBV30
CDR3nt: TGTGCCCACGGGAACACTGAAGCTTTCTTT
CDR3aa: CAHGNTEAFF

abundance: NA
j_gene: TRBJ2-7
d_gene: TRBD1
v_gene: TRBV7-8
CDR3nt: TGTGCCAGCAGCACACTGGGACAGGGTTTCTACGAGCAGTACTTC
CDR3aa: CASSTLGQGFYEQYF

abundance: NA
j_gene: TRBJ2-4
d_gene: NA
v_gene: TRBV6-1
CDR3nt: TGTGCCAGCAGTAACCGGACAGTGTTTTATATCCAGTACTTC
CDR3aa: CASSNRTVFYIQYF

abundance: few
j_gene: TRBJ2-3
d_gene: NA
v_gene: TRBV6-1
CDR3nt: TGTGCCAGCAGTCCTGTCGGGAGCACAGATACGCAGTATTTT
CDR3aa: CASSPVGSTDTQYF

abundance: NA
j_gene: TRBJ1-1
d_gene: TRBD1
v_gene: TRBV2
CDR3nt: TGTGCCAGCAGTCTCAGGGGGAATGGGGGGCCTGAAGCTTTCTTT
CDR3aa: CASSLRGNGGPEAFF

abundance: NA
j_gene: TRBJ1-1
d_gene: TRBD1
v_gene: TRBV5-8
CDR3nt: TGTGCCAGCAGCTGGACAGGGGTTAGGTTATTGGAGCCTGAAGCTTTCTTT
CDR3aa: CASSWTGVRLLEPEAFF

abundance: NA
j_gene: TRBJ1-5
d_gene: TRBD1
v_gene: TRBV6-1
CDR3nt: TGTGCCAGCAAGGGGACAGGGGCAGATCAGCCCCAGCATTTT
CDR3aa: CASKGTGADQPQHF

abundance: few
j_gene: TRBJ1-1
d_gene: NA
v_gene: TRBV19
CDR3nt: TGTGCCAGTAGTATGTTCGCGGACACTGAAGCTTTCTTT
CDR3aa: CASSMFADTEAFF

abundance: NA
j_gene: TRBJ2-3
d_gene: TRBD2
v_gene: TRBV25-1
CDR3nt: TGTGCCAGCAGTGAATCACTAGCGGGGGTCACAGATACGCAGTATTTT
CDR3aa: CASSESLAGVTDTQYF

abundance: few
j_gene: TRBJ1-1
d_gene: NA
v_gene: TRBV9
CDR3nt: TGTGCCAGCAGCGTGGCAATGAACACTGAAGCTTTCTTT
CDR3aa: CASSVAMNTEAFF

abundance: NA
j_gene: TRBJ1-1
d_gene: NA
v_gene: TRBV10-3
CDR3nt: TGTGCCATCGGGAGGTTTGGTGCTGAAGCTTTCTTT
CDR3aa: CAIGRFGAEAFF

abundance: NA
j_gene: TRBJ2-7
d_gene: TRBD1
v_gene: TRBV30
CDR3nt: TGTGCCTGGAGTGCCGGGACAGGGTACTACGAGCAGTACTTC
CDR3aa: CAWSAGTGYYEQYF

abundance: NA
j_gene: TRBJ1-3
d_gene: TRBD1
v_gene: TRBV4-2
CDR3nt: TGTGCCAGCAGCCAAGAGGACAGGGCTATATTGGATTTT
CDR3aa: CASSQEDRAILDF

abundance: NA
j_gene: TRBJ2-7
d_gene: TRBD2
v_gene: TRBV6-1
CDR3nt: TGTGCCAGCAGTGAAGACTTTTCTTTTAGCGGGAGCTCCTACGAGCAGTACTTC
CDR3aa: CASSEDFSFSGSSYEQYF

abundance: NA
j_gene: TRBJ2-2
d_gene: NA
v_gene: TRBV12-5
CDR3nt: TGTGCTAGTGGTTGGGTCGGGAACACCGGGGAGCTGTTTTTT
CDR3aa: CASGWVGNTGELFF

abundance: NA
j_gene: TRBJ2-3
d_gene: NA
v_gene: TRBV7-8
CDR3nt: TGTGCCAGCAGCCCACGGCCAGGGGTACGGACAGATACGCAGTATTTT
CDR3aa: CASSPRPGVRTDTQYF

abundance: once
j_gene: TRBJ1-1
d_gene: NA
v_gene: TRBV11-2
CDR3nt: TGTGCCAGCAGCTTAGGAGGGATGGCTGAAGCTTTCTTT
CDR3aa: CASSLGGMAEAFF

abundance: NA
j_gene: TRBJ2-3
d_gene: NA
v_gene: TRBV9
CDR3nt: TGTGCCAGCAGCGTTACAGGGATACCCTTTCAAGATACGCAGTATTTT
CDR3aa: CASSVTGIPFQDTQYF

abundance: NA
j_gene: TRBJ1-1
d_gene: NA
v_gene: TRBV5-1
CDR3nt: TGCGCCAGCAGCGGCGGGACCGGGAACACTGAAGCTTTCTTT
CDR3aa: CASSGGTGNTEAFF

abundance: NA
j_gene: TRBJ1-5
d_gene: TRBD1
v_gene: TRBV5-1
CDR3nt: TGCGCCAGCAGCCGAGGGGACAGGGATGGGCCCCAGCATTTT
CDR3aa: CASSRGDRDGPQHF

abundance: NA
j_gene: TRBJ2-2
d_gene: NA
v_gene: TRBV30
CDR3nt: TGTGCCTGGAGTGTATTCCGGACGCGGGTTAAGAACACCGGGGAGCTGTTTTTT
CDR3aa: CAWSVFRTRVKNTGELFF

abundance: NA
j_gene: TRBJ2-7
d_gene: NA
v_gene: TRBV5-1
CDR3nt: TGCGCCAGCACTGCAGCGGCCTCCTACGAGCAGTACTTC
CDR3aa: CASTAAASYEQYF

abundance: NA
j_gene: TRBJ2-7
d_gene: TRBD1
v_gene: TRBV9
CDR3nt: TGTGCCAGCAGCGAGGGGGACAGGGGCCCCTTATACGAGCAGTACTTC
CDR3aa: CASSEGDRGPLYEQYF

abundance: NA
j_gene: TRBJ2-1
d_gene: TRBD2
v_gene: TRBV4-2
CDR3nt: TGTGCCAGCAGCCGCCTTCTAGCGGGGGACTACAATGAGCAGTTCTTC
CDR3aa: CASSRLLAGDYNEQFF

abundance: NA
j_gene: TRBJ2-2
d_gene: NA
v_gene: TRBV11-3
CDR3nt: TGTGCCAGCAGCTCCTCGGCGGGCACGGCCACCGGGGAGCTGTTTTTT
CDR3aa: CASSSSAGTATGELFF

abundance: NA
j_gene: TRBJ1-1
d_gene: NA
v_gene: TRBV7-3
CDR3nt: TGTGCCAGCAGCTTACGCCCTGGACAGTTGAACACTGAAGCTTTCTTT
CDR3aa: CASSLRPGQLNTEAFF

abundance: NA
j_gene: TRBJ1-2
d_gene: NA
v_gene: TRBV30
CDR3nt: TGTGCCTGGAGTGCCCTGAGCAGGCCGCCCAATTATGGCTACACCTTC
CDR3aa: CAWSALSRPPNYGYTF

abundance: NA
j_gene: TRBJ1-5
d_gene: NA
v_gene: TRBV28
CDR3nt: TGTGCCAGCAGTTTTCGGGCGGAGGTTGAGCCCCAGCATTTT
CDR3aa: CASSFRAEVEPQHF

abundance: few
j_gene: TRBJ2-5
d_gene: TRBD2
v_gene: TRBV28
CDR3nt: TGTGCCAGCAGTGCCCCCGGGACTAGCGGTAAAGAGACCCAGTACTTC
CDR3aa: CASSAPGTSGKETQYF

abundance: NA
j_gene: TRBJ2-5
d_gene: TRBD2
v_gene: TRBV11-1
CDR3nt: TGTGCCAGCAGCCCTGACGGACTAGCTGGAGAGACCCAGTACTTC
CDR3aa: CASSPDGLAGETQYF

abundance: NA
j_gene: TRBJ2-5
d_gene: NA
v_gene: TRBV5-4
CDR3nt: TGTGCCAGCAGCTTAGCGGGTCCACAAGAGACCCAGTACTTC
CDR3aa: CASSLAGPQETQYF

abundance: NA
j_gene: TRBJ2-5
d_gene: NA
v_gene: TRBV7-2
CDR3nt: TGTGCCAGCAGCTTAGAACTCCGGTACCAAGAGACCCAGTACTTC
CDR3aa: CASSLELRYQETQYF

abundance: NA
j_gene: TRBJ1-1
d_gene: NA
v_gene: TRBV6-5
CDR3nt: TGTGCCAGCAGTCTCGGACATTTGAACACTGAAGCTTTCTTT
CDR3aa: CASSLGHLNTEAFF

abundance: NA
j_gene: TRBJ1-6
d_gene: NA
v_gene: TRBV18
CDR3nt: TGTGCCAGCTCACCAGAGGGATTAGGAAATTCACCCCTCCACTTT
CDR3aa: CASSPEGLGNSPLHF

abundance: NA
j_gene: TRBJ1-1
d_gene: NA
v_gene: TRBV9
CDR3nt: TGTGCCAGCAGCGTAGAGATGGCTACTGAAGCTTTCTTT
CDR3aa: CASSVEMATEAFF

abundance: few
j_gene: TRBJ1-1
d_gene: NA
v_gene: TRBV10-1
CDR3nt: TGCGCCAGCAGTGGACAGGTGAACACTGAAGCTTTCTTT
CDR3aa: CASSGQVNTEAFF